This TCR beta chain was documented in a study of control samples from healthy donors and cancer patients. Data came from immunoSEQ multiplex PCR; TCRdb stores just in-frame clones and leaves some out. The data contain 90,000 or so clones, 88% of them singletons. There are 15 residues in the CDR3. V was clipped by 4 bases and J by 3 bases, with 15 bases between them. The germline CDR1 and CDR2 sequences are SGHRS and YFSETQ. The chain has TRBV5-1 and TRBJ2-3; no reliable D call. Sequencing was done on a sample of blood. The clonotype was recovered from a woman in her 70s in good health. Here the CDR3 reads CASSPNGVKTDTQYF. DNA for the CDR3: TGCGCCAGCAGCCCCAATGGGGTGAAGACAGATACGCAGTATTTT.